What follows is one TCR beta chain and its context. Its specificity is not known. Clones were sequenced by immunoSEQ multiplex PCR, and TCRdb holds only the in-frame ones, with some missing. The sample carries roughly 400,000 clones, about 90% recorded once. This sample is drawn from a study of Ad26.COV2.S vaccination and SARS-CoV-2 variants. Regarding treatment: 15 to 20 received Ad26.COV2.S at low or high dose, single or two shots; 5 received placebo; per-sample allocation not given. Sampling took place 63 days after the first vaccine or placebo injection. This person who donated was an adult of 18-55 years in Boston. An Ad26 vector was used to express Wuhan-strain SARS-CoV-2 spike as the vaccine. Study-level findings and limits: Vaccine recipients showed a spike-specific TCR breadth that was higher than in placebo recipients. TCR breadth and depth estimates may have understated total T cell responses.

V lost 1 base to trimming and J lost 6 bases; unmatched junction nucleotides: 4. The CDR3 contains 15 residues. Looked up from germline, CDR1 is LNHNV and CDR2 is YYDKDF (reference sequence). V is TRBV15 and J is TRBJ2-1; the match to TRBD1 covers 9 bases. The receptor's source is a person between 18 and 65 years old who received the Ad26.COV2.S COVID-19 vaccine or a placebo. The sample was peripheral blood, taken in a trial of Ad26.COV2.S vaccine versus placebo. The CDR3 DNA sequence: TGTGCCACCAGCAGAGTACAGGGGGCCGGCAATGAGCAGTTCTTC. Its translation: CATSRVQGAGNEQFF.